These 19 T cell receptor beta chains were all obtained from the same sample, sequenced in a study of T cell responses to AZD1222 COVID-19 vaccine. Repertoires were generated with immunoSEQ multiplex PCR, while TCRdb's copy carries only in-frame clones and drops some. The sample lists 86,000 or so clones; approximately 89% were seen once. The sequencing used peripheral blood, collected on day 0 of AZD1222 vaccination. The receptors shown here come from an adult in good health.

This chain links TRBV5-1 with TRBJ2-4; D remains ambiguous. The CDR3 covers 13 residues. With 1 base removed from V and 8 bases from J, the gap between germline ends came to 10 bases. The germline V gene encodes CDR1 SGHRS and CDR2 YFSETQ. The DNA of the CDR3 is TGCGCCAGCAGCTTGACCTGGGCGGACATTCAGTACTTC. This encodes CASSLTWADIQYF.

The genes are TRBV7-9 and TRBJ2-7; 8 bases are a match to TRBD1. Germline CDR1 and CDR2: SEHNR and FQNEAQ (reference sequence). V was clipped by 1 base and J by 5 bases; unmatched bases: 7. The CDR3 has 15 residues. The CDR3 nucleotides read TGTGCCAGCAGCTTAGGTTGGCAGGGGGCAAACGAGCAGTACTTC. The encoded protein is CASSLGWQGANEQYF.

The chain joins TRBV18 to TRBJ1-5; D call uncertain. This CDR3 has 14 amino acids. V dropped 2 bases and J dropped 2 bases, with 7 bases sitting between them. Germline CDR1 and CDR2: KGHSH and LQKENI. The CDR3 reads CASSPNEGNQPQHF. The CDR3 nucleotides read TGTGCCAGCTCACCAAACGAGGGCAATCAGCCCCAGCATTTT. The complete variable domain, with remaining parts taken from reference TRBV18 and TRBJ1-5, reads NAGVMQNPRHLVRRRGQEARLRCSPMKGHSHVYWYRQLPEEGLKFMVYLQKENIIDESGMPKERFSAEFPKEGPSILRIQQVVRGDSAAYFCASSPNEGNQPQHFGDGTRLSIL.

The CDR3 is CATIRQGGHTIYF. The CDR3 nucleotides are TGTGCCACCATTCGGCAGGGAGGACACACCATATATTTT. This rearrangement joins TRBV12-3 or TRBV12-4 to TRBJ1-3; TRBD1 is a possible D gene (5 bases). This CDR3 has 13 residues. The V gene lost 10 bases and the J gene lost 8 bases, with 18 bases spanning the gap.

As for this clone: At one of its ends the junction is not consistent with the germline gene, which may arise from a read error. The chain employs TRBV2 and TRBJ1-2; 8 positions agree with TRBD1. CDR3 size: 14 residues. In germline, CDR1 is SNHLY, CDR2 FYNNEI. The CDR3 DNA is TGTGCCAGCCAGTCCAGGGGGCTTGGGTCTCCCTTTCGGTTC. Residues: CASQSRGLGSPFRF. The entire variable domain, with the rest obtained from reference TRBV2 and TRBJ1-2, is as follows: EPEVTQTPSHQVTQMGQEVILRCVPISNHLYFYWYRQILGQKVEFLVSFYNNEISEKSEIFDDQFSVERPDGSNFTLKIRSTKLEDSAMYFCASQSRGLGSPFRFGSGTRLTVV.

The chain combines TRBV6-6 with TRBJ1-2; possible D gene TRBD1, 6 bases. The CDR3 contains 12 residues. V gave up 8 bases and J gave up 3 bases, with 10 bases separating them. Germline V gene data show CDR1 as MNHNY and CDR2 as SVGAGI (reference sequence). Here the CDR3 reads CASENRDYGYTF. CDR3 nucleotide sequence: TGTGCCAGCGAAAACAGGGACTATGGCTACACCTTC.

The chain has TRBV6-1 and TRBJ1-3; D call uncertain. This CDR3 region has 14 residues. With 2 bases removed from V and 2 bases from J, the gap between germline ends came to 7 bases. The germline V gene has CDR1 MNHNS and CDR2 SASEGT. CDR3 sequence reads: CASSERAAGNTIYF. The CDR3 DNA follows: TGTGCCAGCAGTGAACGGGCGGCTGGAAACACCATATATTTT.

V is TRBV7-2 and J is TRBJ2-7; no clear D gene. The CDR3 spans 14 residues. CDR1 is SGHTA and CDR2 is FQGNSA in the germline V gene. The V end lost 0 bases, the J end lost 0 bases, and 6 bases lay between the germline ends. CDR3 amino acids: CASSLAHSSYEQYF. The CDR3 DNA follows: TGTGCCAGCAGCTTAGCGCATAGCTCCTACGAGCAGTACTTC. Full variable domain (remainder filled in from reference TRBV7-2 and TRBJ2-7): GAGVSQSPSNKVTEKGKDVELRCDPISGHTALYWYRQSLGQGLEFLIYFQGNSAPDKSGLPSDRFSAERTGGSVSTLTIQRTQQEDSAVYLCASSLAHSSYEQYFGPGTRLTVT.

The chain links TRBV12-5 to TRBJ2-1; possible D gene TRBD1, 6 bases. The CDR3 spans 15 residues. Between the trimmed V and J ends, which lost 4 bases and 0 bases, there was a span of 10 bases. Germline lookup yields CDR1 LGHNT and CDR2 FRNRAP. CDR3 amino acids: CASGSDSGSYNEQFF. DNA for the CDR3: TGTGCTAGTGGTTCGGACAGTGGCTCCTACAATGAGCAGTTCTTC.

The chain carries TRBV5-1 and TRBJ1-1, with a weak D call TRBD1 (6 bases). The V gene lost 0 bases and the J gene lost 3 bases, with 12 bases spanning the gap. Germline V gene lookup returns CDR1 SGHRS and CDR2 YFSETQ. The length of the CDR3 is 15 residues. CDR3 DNA sequence: TGCGCCAGCAGCTTGGGCCCGACAGGCCACACTGAAGCTTTCTTT. Its translation: CASSLGPTGHTEAFF. Drawing the rest from reference TRBV5-1 and TRBJ1-1, the complete variable domain is KAGVTQTPRYLIKTRGQQVTLSCSPISGHRSVSWYQQTPGQGLQFLFEYFSETQRNKGNFPGRFSGRQFSNSRSEMNVSTLELGDSALYLCASSLGPTGHTEAFFGQGTRLTVV.

This chain uses TRBV28 with TRBJ1-2; 8 bases align to TRBD1. The CDR3 is 15 amino acids. V dropped 4 bases and J dropped 4; count of bases not matched to a gene: 8. Germline V gene data show CDR1 as MDHEN and CDR2 as SYDVKM. CDR3 bases: TGTGCCAGCAGTTCCTCGACAGGGGTATCCTATGGCTACACCTTC. Encoded protein: CASSSSTGVSYGYTF.

CDR3 residues: CSVATDGRTTGNTIYF. CDR3 nucleotides: TGCAGCGTTGCTACGGACGGCCGGACCACTGGAAACACCATATATTTT. The chain couples TRBV29-1 to TRBJ1-3; D remains unclear. This CDR3 is 16 amino acids long. CDR1 SQVTM and CDR2 ANQGSEA come from the germline V gene. V lost 4 bases, J lost 2 bases, and 18 bases lay in between. The variable domain in full, with the rest retrieved from reference TRBV29-1 and TRBJ1-3, is SAVISQKPSRDICQRGTSLTIQCQVDSQVTMMFWYRQQPGQSLTLIATANQGSEATYESGFVIDKFPISRPNLTFSTLTVSNMSPEDSSIYLCSVATDGRTTGNTIYFGEGSWLTVV.

This chain links TRBV7-9 with TRBJ1-2; no firm D call. The CDR3 contains 14 residues. The germline V gene encodes CDR1 SEHNR and CDR2 FQNEAQ (reference sequence). The V end lost 0 bases, the J end lost 2 bases, and 7 bases lay between the germline ends. CDR3 bases: TGTGCCAGCAGCTTAGCGAGACCGAACTATGGCTACACCTTC. Protein product: CASSLARPNYGYTF.

The chain is built from TRBV9 and TRBJ2-5, with D possibly matching TRBD2 (7 bases). The V end lost 3 bases, the J end lost 5 bases, and 20 bases lay between the germline ends. Germline V gene data show CDR1 as SGDLS and CDR2 as YYNGEE. This CDR3 is 16 amino acids long. The CDR3 loop is CASSGTSGGGRETQYF. The CDR3 DNA follows: TGTGCCAGCAGCGGGACCTCGGGGGGCGGTCGGGAGACCCAGTACTTC.

In its sample, this clone was seen once. This rearrangement joins TRBV7-2 to TRBJ2-7, with 8 bases fitting TRBD2. This CDR3 contains 16 residues. Germline CDR1 reads SGHTA; CDR2 reads FQGNSA. The ends lost 5 bases at V and 2 bases at J; junction bases unmatched: 11. The CDR3 region is CASSPHSGLVAYEQYF. CDR3 sequence (DNA): TGTGCCAGCAGCCCCCACTCGGGACTAGTGGCCTACGAGCAGTACTTC.

The chain is built from TRBV5-1 and TRBJ2-7; 9 nucleotides agree with TRBD1. Germline assignment: CDR1 SGHRS and CDR2 YFSETQ. The CDR3 has 14 residues. V shed 4 bases and J 3 bases; nucleotides not matched to a gene: 5. The CDR3 spells CASSKDRGNYEQYF. The CDR3 DNA reads TGCGCCAGCAGCAAGGACAGGGGTAACTACGAGCAGTACTTC. Based on the CDR3 plus reference TRBV5-1 and TRBJ2-7, the full variable domain is KAGVTQTPRYLIKTRGQQVTLSCSPISGHRSVSWYQQTPGQGLQFLFEYFSETQRNKGNFPGRFSGRQFSNSRSEMNVSTLELGDSALYLCASSKDRGNYEQYFGPGTRLTVT.

V usage is TRBV5-1 and J usage is TRBJ1-2; D is undetermined. Germline V gene lookup returns CDR1 SGHRS and CDR2 YFSETQ. The length of the CDR3 is 17 residues. The ends were cut back, 4 bases at V and 3 bases at J, with 22 bases in the middle. The DNA for the CDR3 is TGCGCCAGCAGCCAGCAACCAAACGTAAACCTATACTATGGCTACACCTTC. Its protein is CASSQQPNVNLYYGYTF.

The V call is TRBV2, the J call TRBJ1-6; D remains unclear. Per the germline V gene, CDR1 is SNHLY and CDR2 is FYNNEI. CDR3 length: 14 residues. Trimming removed 7 bases at V and 3 bases at J, with 10 bases between. The CDR3 nucleotides read TGTGCCAGCACCCCCCGGCTCTATAATTCACCCCTCCACTTT. It specifies CASTPRLYNSPLHF.

This rearrangement joins TRBV5-1 to TRBJ2-1; 9 bases line up with TRBD1. After removal of 3 bases from V and 8 bases from J, the junction contained 9 bases not matched to a gene. The CDR3 has 15 amino acids. CDR1 is SGHRS, CDR2 YFSETQ, per germline. CDR3: CASSSHGTGMDEQFF. CDR3 in DNA: TGCGCCAGCAGCTCCCACGGGACAGGGATGGATGAGCAGTTCTTC.